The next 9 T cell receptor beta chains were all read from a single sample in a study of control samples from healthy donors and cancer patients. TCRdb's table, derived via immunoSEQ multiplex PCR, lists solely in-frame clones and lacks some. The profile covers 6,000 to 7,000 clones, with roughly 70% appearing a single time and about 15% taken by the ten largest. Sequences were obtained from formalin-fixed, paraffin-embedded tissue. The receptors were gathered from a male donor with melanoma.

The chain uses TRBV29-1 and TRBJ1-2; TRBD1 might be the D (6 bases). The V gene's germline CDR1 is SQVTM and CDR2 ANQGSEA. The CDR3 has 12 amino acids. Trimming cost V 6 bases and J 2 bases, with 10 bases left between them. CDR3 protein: CSVPTGNYGYTF. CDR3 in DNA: TGCAGCGTGCCTACAGGGAACTATGGCTACACCTTC.

The CDR3 DNA is TGTGCCAGCAGCGCCGCGAGAGGTGAGCAGTTCTTC. This translates into CASSAARGEQFF. The chain combines TRBV27 with TRBJ2-1, with D hard to call. CDR1 and CDR2 from the germline V gene are MNHEY and SMNVEV (reference sequence). V dropped 6 bases and J dropped 9 bases, with 12 bases sitting between them. The CDR3 totals 12 residues.

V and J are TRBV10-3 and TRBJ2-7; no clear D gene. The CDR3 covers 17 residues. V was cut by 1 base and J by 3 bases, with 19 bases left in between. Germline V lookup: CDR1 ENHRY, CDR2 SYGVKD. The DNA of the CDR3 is TGTGCCATCAGTGAGTTCCTTTCGGATAGCCAAAACTACGAGCAGTACTTC. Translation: CAISEFLSDSQNYEQYF.

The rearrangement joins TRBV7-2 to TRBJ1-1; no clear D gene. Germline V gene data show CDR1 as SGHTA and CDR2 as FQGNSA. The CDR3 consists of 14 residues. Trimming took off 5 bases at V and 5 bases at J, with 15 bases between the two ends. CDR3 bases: TGTGCCAGCAGCCCCTTTACAACGAATACTGAAGCTTTCTTT. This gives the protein CASSPFTTNTEAFF.

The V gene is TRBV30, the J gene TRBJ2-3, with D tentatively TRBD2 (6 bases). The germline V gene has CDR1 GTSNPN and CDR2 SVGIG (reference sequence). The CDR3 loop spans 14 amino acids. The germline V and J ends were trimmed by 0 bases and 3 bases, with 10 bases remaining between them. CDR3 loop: CAWSVPGLTDTQYF. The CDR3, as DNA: TGTGCCTGGAGTGTACCGGGACTGACAGATACGCAGTATTTT.

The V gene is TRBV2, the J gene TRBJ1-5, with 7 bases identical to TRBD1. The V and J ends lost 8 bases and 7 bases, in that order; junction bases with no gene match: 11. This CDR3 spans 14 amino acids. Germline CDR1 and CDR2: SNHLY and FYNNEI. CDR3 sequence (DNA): TGTGCCAGCTGTAGACAGGGTAGGCGGCAGCCCCAGCATTTT. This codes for CASCRQGRRQPQHF.

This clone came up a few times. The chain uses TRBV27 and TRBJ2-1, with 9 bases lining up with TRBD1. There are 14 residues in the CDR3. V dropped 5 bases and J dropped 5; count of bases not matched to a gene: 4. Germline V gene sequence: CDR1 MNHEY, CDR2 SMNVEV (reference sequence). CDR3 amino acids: CASSPGTGHNEQFF. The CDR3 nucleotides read TGTGCCAGCAGTCCCGGGACAGGGCACAATGAGCAGTTCTTC.

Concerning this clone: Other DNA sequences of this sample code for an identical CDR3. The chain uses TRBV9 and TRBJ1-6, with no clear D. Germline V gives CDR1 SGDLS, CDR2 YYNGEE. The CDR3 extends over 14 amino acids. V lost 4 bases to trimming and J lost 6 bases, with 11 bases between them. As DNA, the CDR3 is TGTGCCAGCAGCCCCCGGACGGGTAATTCACCCCTCCACTTT. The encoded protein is CASSPRTGNSPLHF.

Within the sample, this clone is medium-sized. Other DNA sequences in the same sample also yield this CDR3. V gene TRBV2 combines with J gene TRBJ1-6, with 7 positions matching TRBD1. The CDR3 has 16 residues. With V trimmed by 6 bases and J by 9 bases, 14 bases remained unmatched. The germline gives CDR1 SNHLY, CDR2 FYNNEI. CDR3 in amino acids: CASSQLTGQAGSPLHF. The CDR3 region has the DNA TGTGCCAGCAGCCAACTGACCGGACAGGCTGGTTCACCCCTCCACTTT. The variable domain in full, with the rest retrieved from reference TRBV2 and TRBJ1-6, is EPEVTQTPSHQVTQMGQEVILRCVPISNHLYFYWYRQILGQKVEFLVSFYNNEISEKSEIFDDQFSVERPDGSNFTLKIRSTKLEDSAMYFCASSQLTGQAGSPLHFGNGTRLTVT.